The 2 T cell receptor beta chains below were found in one sample sequenced in a study of beta chain features in type 1 diabetes. cDNA synthesis used the whole RNA isolate, giving expressed TCRB sequences. The repertoire was sequenced with immunoSEQ multiplex PCR; TCRdb's copy has only in-frame clones and lacks some. This sample yields approximately 60,000 clones, of which roughly 50% are seen a single time; around 2.5% belongs to the top ten. Which antigens these TCRs recognize remains unknown. Broader study findings: Shortening of TCRB CDR3s, moderate but significant, appeared in all four CD4+ subsets of Type 1 diabetes patients.

Input material: Tregs from blood. Receptors originate from a woman aged 40 to 49 with type 1 diabetes.

The V gene is TRBV4-3, the J gene TRBJ2-1; the match to TRBD2 covers 11 bases. The germline CDR1 and CDR2 sequences are LGHNA and YSLEER. This CDR3 is 17 amino acids long. V shed 1 base and J 3 bases; nucleotides not matched to a gene: 5. CDR3 sequence: CASSQATSGVGYNEQFF. The DNA of the CDR3 is TGCGCCAGCAGCCAAGCGACTAGCGGGGTAGGCTACAATGAGCAGTTCTTC.

This clone has a single count. The CDR3 DNA follows: TGTGCCAGCAGCTTAGGTGGACAGGGGTTATCTAATTCACCCCTCCACTTT. The encoded protein is CASSLGGQGLSNSPLHF. The chain combines TRBV7-6 with TRBJ1-6; 9 bases map to TRBD1. J gave up 6 bases and V 1 base, and 7 bases lay outside the gene matches. This CDR3 contains 17 residues. Germline-derived CDR1 and CDR2 are SGHVS and FNYEAQ.